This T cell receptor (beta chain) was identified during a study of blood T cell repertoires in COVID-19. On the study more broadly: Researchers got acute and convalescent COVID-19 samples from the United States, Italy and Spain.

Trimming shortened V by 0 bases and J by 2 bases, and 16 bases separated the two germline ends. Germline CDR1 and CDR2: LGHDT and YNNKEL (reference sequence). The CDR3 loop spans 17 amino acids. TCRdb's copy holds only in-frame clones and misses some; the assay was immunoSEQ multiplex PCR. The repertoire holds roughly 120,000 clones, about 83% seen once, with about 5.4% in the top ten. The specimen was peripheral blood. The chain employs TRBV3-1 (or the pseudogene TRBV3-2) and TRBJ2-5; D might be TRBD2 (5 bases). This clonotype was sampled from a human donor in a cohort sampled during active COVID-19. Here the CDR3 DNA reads TGTGCCAGCAGCCAAGATGGGCTAGCCCGAGTGCAAGAGACCCAGTACTTC. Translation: CASSQDGLARVQETQYF.